Shown below are 24 T cell receptor beta chains from a single sample sequenced in a study of radiotherapy plus CTLA-4 blockade in lung cancer. Sequencing was performed with immunoSEQ multiplex PCR; in TCRdb, only in-frame clones are kept and a portion is missing. The repertoire holds more than 55,000 clones, approximately 82% seen once, with under 7% in the top ten. Material: peripheral blood, obtained from a patient treated with radiotherapy plus ipilimumab. These receptors all stem from a human donor with non-small cell lung cancer whose response to radiotherapy plus ipilimumab could not be evaluated.

This chain uses TRBV2 with TRBJ1-4; D possibly corresponds to TRBD1 (5 bases). The CDR3 consists of 15 residues. V shed 6 bases and J shed 0 bases, with 11 bases lying between them. The germline gives CDR1 SNHLY, CDR2 FYNNEI. The CDR3 protein is CASRTDSATNEKLFF. DNA of the CDR3: TGTGCCAGCAGGACCGACAGCGCAACTAATGAAAAACTGTTTTTT.

This sequence joins TRBV7-5 and TRBJ2-2; the table's D call of TRBD1 was not tested on the DNA. TRBV7-5 is tagged as a pseudogene. There are 17 residues in the CDR3. The DNA for the CDR3 is TGTGCCAGAAGGTTTAACAGGGGTAGGCAAGACACCGGGGAGCTGTTTTTT. This encodes CARRFNRGRQDTGELFF.

The rearrangement uses TRBV5-4 and TRBJ2-3, with TRBD2 matching over 9 bases. The trim removed 6 bases at V and 2 bases at J, leaving 13 bases unmatched. This CDR3 contains 17 residues. Per the germline V gene, CDR1 is SGHNT and CDR2 is YYREEE (reference sequence). The CDR3 sequence: CASTPGAGGPSTDTQYF. For the CDR3, the DNA is TGTGCCAGCACCCCCGGGGCGGGAGGGCCCTCCACAGATACGCAGTATTTT.

V and J are TRBV5-8 and TRBJ1-1; the D is unclear. Trimming removed 4 bases from V and 1 base from J, with 8 bases in between. Germline CDR1 reads SGHTS; CDR2 reads YDEGEE. This CDR3 region has 13 residues. The CDR3 nucleotides read TGTGCCAGCAGCGTCAGCGGGAACACTGAAGCTTTCTTT. This sequence encodes CASSVSGNTEAFF.

This CDR3 is CASSPLGLTYEQYF. The DNA for the CDR3 is TGTGCCAGCAGCCCCTTGGGCTTAACCTACGAGCAGTACTTC. The chain uses TRBV11-2 and TRBJ2-7; no firm D call. V gave up 5 bases and J gave up 2 bases, with 13 bases separating them. Germline V lookup: CDR1 SGHAT, CDR2 FQNNGV. This CDR3 has 14 residues. The full variable domain, with the rest looked up from reference TRBV11-2 and TRBJ2-7, is EAGVAQSPRYKIIEKRQSVAFWCNPISGHATLYWYQQILGQGPKLLIQFQNNGVVDDSQLPKDRFSAERLKGVDSTLKIQPAKLEDSAVYLCASSPLGLTYEQYFGPGTRLTVT.

The chain links TRBV5-4 to TRBJ2-3; 7 positions match TRBD2. The CDR3 runs to 14 residues. Trimming at V came to 4 bases and at J to 4 bases, leaving 6 bases not matched to a gene. CDR1 and CDR2 (germline): SGHNT, YYREEE (reference sequence). CDR3 sequence (DNA): TGTGCCAGCAGCGGGAGGGCCGGACCAGATACGCAGTATTTT. Its protein is CASSGRAGPDTQYF.

The chain joins TRBV29-1 to TRBJ1-2; TRBD1 matches 8 bases. The germline V gene encodes CDR1 SQVTM and CDR2 ANQGSEA. The CDR3 sequence is 15 residues long. The V and J ends lost 6 bases and 7 bases, in that order; junction bases with no gene match: 16. CDR3 DNA: TGCAGCGTCCTTCCTCAGGGGGCCGCCCCGGTTGGCTACACCTTC. This translates into CSVLPQGAAPVGYTF.

The chain recombines TRBV19 with TRBJ1-5, with 7 bases matching TRBD1. This CDR3 region has 13 residues. Looked up from germline, CDR1 is LNHDA and CDR2 is SQIVND (reference sequence). The V and J ends lost 4 bases and 12 bases, in that order; junction bases with no gene match: 9. The CDR3 DNA follows: TGTGCCAGTAGTACGGGGCAGGGGGGCCACCAGCATTTT. Protein product: CASSTGQGGHQHF.

The rearrangement links TRBV18 to TRBJ1-1, with 7 bases aligning to TRBD1. The CDR3 loop spans 15 amino acids. Looked up from germline, CDR1 is KGHSH and CDR2 is LQKENI. V lost 5 bases to trimming and J lost 1 base; unmatched junction nucleotides: 7. The CDR3 spells CASSAKTGRNTEAFF. In DNA form, the CDR3 reads TGTGCCAGCTCAGCCAAGACAGGGCGGAACACTGAAGCTTTCTTT.

The V call is TRBV19, the J call TRBJ2-5; D is ambiguous. The V end was cut by 0 bases, the J end by 3 bases, with 8 bases between. The CDR3 sequence is 14 residues long. In germline, CDR1 is LNHDA, CDR2 SQIVND (reference sequence). This CDR3 reads CASSIDLREETQYF. CDR3 in DNA: TGTGCCAGTAGTATAGATTTGAGAGAAGAGACCCAGTACTTC. Full variable domain (outside the CDR3, taken from reference TRBV19 and TRBJ2-5): DGGITQSPKYLFRKEGQNVTLSCEQNLNHDAMYWYRQDPGQGLRLIYYSQIVNDFQKGDIAEGYSVSREKKESFPLTVTSAQKNPTAFYLCASSIDLREETQYFGPGTRLLVL.

The genes are TRBV6-5 and TRBJ1-1; TRBD1 agrees at 9 bases. The CDR3 sequence is 14 residues long. The V segment lost 5 bases and the J segment 2 bases; nucleotides outside the gene matches: 3. Germline V gene data show CDR1 as MNHEY and CDR2 as SVGAGI. CDR3 in DNA: TGTGCCAGCAGTCAGGGACAGGGTAACACTGAAGCTTTCTTT. Protein product: CASSQGQGNTEAFF.

This sequence joins TRBV18 and TRBJ2-1, with 13 bases lining up with TRBD2. Trimming at V came to 5 bases and at J to 12 bases, leaving 10 bases not matched to a gene. Germline CDR1 KGHSH, CDR2 LQKENI. The CDR3 loop spans 15 amino acids. As DNA, the CDR3 is TGTGCCAGCTCAACCGGGACTAGCGGGGTCGGTGGGCAGTTCTTC. It is translated as CASSTGTSGVGGQFF.

V gene TRBV7-6 combines with J gene TRBJ2-7; D unresolved. The CDR3 covers 13 residues. Per the germline V gene, CDR1 is SGHVS and CDR2 is FNYEAQ. V was shortened by 5 bases and J by 1 base, with 9 bases between the two germline ends. DNA of the CDR3: TGTGCCAGCAGCCGGAGTACGTCCTACGAGCAGTACTTC. It is translated as CASSRSTSYEQYF.

This clone was observed a few times. CDR3 in amino acids: CASSVDRGMNTEAFF. DNA for the CDR3: TGTGCCAGCAGCGTGGACAGGGGGATGAACACTGAAGCTTTCTTT. The chain carries TRBV5-5 and TRBJ1-1; 10 bases agree with TRBD1. The trim removed 4 bases at V and 0 bases at J, leaving 3 bases unmatched. The CDR3 consists of 15 residues. Germline CDR1 and CDR2: SGHKS and YYEKEE (reference sequence).

This chain joins TRBV19 and TRBJ1-2; D is perhaps TRBD1 (5 bases). The CDR3 consists of 16 residues. From germline, CDR1 is LNHDA and CDR2 SQIVND (reference sequence). Trimming took off 7 bases at V and 6 bases at J, with 24 bases between the two ends. The CDR3 DNA reads TGTGCCAGTACCCCAGCGGGGGGGGAGAATCTTCATGGCTACACCTTC. It yields the protein CASTPAGGENLHGYTF.

Regarding this clone: An end of the junction differs from the germline gene, which may be a read error. This CDR3 reads CASRGTNTQYF. In DNA, the CDR3 is TGTGCCAGCAGGGGCACAAATACGCAGTATTTT. The rearrangement joins TRBV2 to TRBJ2-3, with unresolved D. The CDR3 is made up of 11 amino acids. Germline V gene sequence: CDR1 SNHLY, CDR2 FYNNEI.

CDR3 nucleotides: TGTGCCAGCAGCTTAGCGACGGCCGGGACTAGCACCGCCTACGAGCAGTACTTC. Amino acids: CASSLATAGTSTAYEQYF. J is TRBJ2-7 and V is TRBV7-8; 9 bases agree with TRBD2. Germline assignment: CDR1 SGHVS and CDR2 FQNEAQ. V was pared by 0 bases and J by 2 bases, with 11 bases of the junction left unmatched. This CDR3 has 18 residues.

The V and J genes are TRBV2 and TRBJ1-1, with a possible D match to TRBD1 (6 bases). CDR3 length: 14 amino acids. Looked up from germline, CDR1 is SNHLY and CDR2 is FYNNEI. V was cut by 7 bases and J by 2 bases, with 14 bases left in between. The CDR3 spells CASKGHPGNTEAFF. The CDR3 DNA is TGTGCCAGCAAGGGACATCCCGGAAACACTGAAGCTTTCTTT.

The chain joins TRBV28 to TRBJ2-5; the match to TRBD2 covers 8 bases. The DNA end is a closer match to TRBJ2-7, so the J assignment may be wrong. CDR3 size: 15 residues. Germline V CDR1 and CDR2: MDHEN, SYDVKM. Here the CDR3 DNA reads TGTGCCAGCAGTTTACCGGGAGGGCCGGGATACGAGCAGTACTTC. This sequence encodes CASSLPGGPGYEQYF.

V usage is TRBV5-4 and J usage is TRBJ2-5; TRBD1 agrees at 7 bases. The CDR3 runs to 16 residues. Germline V lookup: CDR1 SGHNT, CDR2 YYREEE (reference sequence). The J segment lost 5 bases and the V segment lost 3 bases, leaving 13 bases of the junction unmatched. DNA of the CDR3: TGTGCCAGCAGCTGGAATCCCGGGACAGCTAGCGAGACCCAGTACTTC. Its translation is CASSWNPGTASETQYF.

V and J are TRBV19 and TRBJ2-3, with TRBD2 matching over 8 bases. The ends lost 5 bases at V and 4 bases at J; junction bases unmatched: 14. The CDR3 totals 17 residues. CDR1 and CDR2 from the germline V gene are LNHDA and SQIVND (reference sequence). The CDR3 spells CASSPSGPKTKSDTQYF. The CDR3 DNA reads TGTGCCAGTAGTCCTAGCGGGCCCAAGACGAAGTCAGATACGCAGTATTTT.

The chain uses TRBV9 and TRBJ1-1, with D perhaps matching TRBD1 (5 bases). V shed 0 bases and J shed 7 bases, with 10 bases lying between them. The germline CDR1 and CDR2 sequences are SGDLS and YYNGEE. CDR3 length: 13 residues. CDR3 nucleotide sequence: TGTGCCAGCAGCGTAGCCCAGGGTGGTGAAGCTTTCTTT. This encodes CASSVAQGGEAFF.

The chain joins TRBV6-5 to TRBJ2-5, with TRBD1 identical over 8 bases. This CDR3 has 13 residues. From germline, CDR1 is MNHEY and CDR2 SVGAGI. Trimming at V came to 6 bases and at J to 5 bases, leaving 5 bases not matched to a gene. The CDR3 is CASSSGGAETQYF. Here the CDR3 DNA reads TGTGCCAGCAGCTCAGGGGGCGCGGAGACCCAGTACTTC.

The V and J genes are TRBV11-2 and TRBJ1-1, with TRBD1 matching over 9 bases. This CDR3 comprises 14 residues. Germline V gene data show CDR1 as SGHAT and CDR2 as FQNNGV. The trim removed 5 bases at V and 4 bases at J, leaving 5 bases unmatched. The CDR3 spells CASSPRTGVTEAFF. CDR3 nucleotide sequence: TGTGCCAGCAGCCCCCGGACAGGGGTCACTGAAGCTTTCTTT.